These 16 T cell receptor beta chains were sequenced from one sample in a study of cytomegalovirus exposure and HLA in healthy donors. PCR amplification relied on 60 Vbeta primers (plus 13 Jbeta primers). TCRdb keeps only in-frame clones here, not all; method: immunoSEQ multiplex PCR. Of about 90,000 clones listed, about three fifths are singletons. Sequenced material: PBMCs. These TCRs come from a woman aged 25-40 years in good health and CMV-seropositive.

The CDR3 loop is CASSLQGLGGYTF. The CDR3, as DNA: TGTGCCAGCAGCCTACAGGGCCTTGGGGGCTACACCTTC. The chain couples TRBV7-9 to TRBJ1-2; the D gene is possibly TRBD1 (6 bases). CDR1 SEHNR and CDR2 FQNEAQ come from the germline V gene (reference sequence). The CDR3 is made up of 13 amino acids. Deletions cut 5 bases from V and 8 bases from J, with 15 bases between.

This clone was found a few times. For the CDR3, the DNA is TGTGCCAGCAGTTTAGTTGGCCTGCGCAATCAGCCCCAGCATTTT. This translates into CASSLVGLRNQPQHF. V is TRBV27 and J is TRBJ1-5, with D unclear. The germline gives CDR1 MNHEY, CDR2 SMNVEV (reference sequence). The CDR3 sequence is 15 residues long. V gave up 2 bases and J gave up 2 bases, with 10 bases separating them.

The J gene is TRBJ1-2, the V gene TRBV6-4, with TRBD1 identical over 8 bases. The germline gives CDR1 MRHNA, CDR2 SNTAGT. The CDR3 has 14 amino acids. V lost 6 bases to trimming and J lost 3 bases; unmatched junction nucleotides: 6. CDR3 amino acids: CASRPGQGDYGYTF. The CDR3 DNA reads TGTGCCAGCAGACCCGGACAGGGAGACTATGGCTACACCTTC.

This sequence joins TRBV2 and TRBJ2-1, with D possibly TRBD1 on 6 matching bases. Germline V gives CDR1 SNHLY, CDR2 FYNNEI. V dropped 2 bases and J dropped 9 bases, with 14 bases sitting between them. The length of the CDR3 is 14 residues. The CDR3 DNA reads as TGTGCCAGCAGTGAATGGCAGGGGCGAGGTGAGCAGTTCTTC. Translation gives CASSEWQGRGEQFF.

This clone appeared once. The CDR3 here is CASSRSQGAYYGYTF. Written as DNA, the CDR3 is TGTGCCAGCAGCCGATCGCAGGGGGCGTACTATGGCTACACCTTC. The rearrangement joins TRBV2 to TRBJ1-2; 8 nucleotides agree with TRBD1. CDR3 length: 15 residues. V lost 6 bases and J lost 3; bases outside the gene matches: 9. The germline gives CDR1 SNHLY, CDR2 FYNNEI.

The chain joins TRBV2 to TRBJ2-1; 13 positions agree with TRBD2. The CDR3 length is 14 residues. Trimming removed 6 bases from V and 7 bases from J; junction bases left unmatched: 3. Looked up from germline, CDR1 is SNHLY and CDR2 is FYNNEI. The CDR3 DNA reads as TGTGCCAGCAGGGGGACTAGCGGGGATAATGAGCAGTTCTTC. This gives the protein CASRGTSGDNEQFF.

V gene TRBV6-5 combines with J gene TRBJ1-4; 11 nucleotides line up with TRBD1. Germline V gives CDR1 MNHEY, CDR2 SVGAGI. V shed 2 bases and J 10 bases; nucleotides not matched to a gene: 3. There are 14 residues in the CDR3. The CDR3: CASSYAGQGGKLFF. The CDR3 DNA is TGTGCCAGCAGTTACGCGGGACAGGGGGGAAAACTGTTTTTT.

V usage is TRBV29-1 and J usage is TRBJ2-5, with D maybe TRBD1 (6 bases). The J call may be mistaken, given a closer DNA end match to TRBJ2-7. Germline V lookup: CDR1 SQVTM, CDR2 ANQGSEA. The CDR3 consists of 14 residues. CDR3: CSVRTAPSSYEQYF. CDR3 DNA sequence: TGCAGCGTCAGGACAGCTCCTAGCTCCTACGAGCAGTACTTC.

The gene calls are TRBV10-3 and TRBJ2-5; maybe TRBD2 (5 bases). Trimming left V 8 bases short and J 2 bases short, with 15 bases between. Per germline, CDR1 ENHRY and CDR2 SYGVKD. CDR3 length equals 14 residues. In DNA, the CDR3 is TGTGCCATCCAAAGCGGTGGGATACAAGAGACCCAGTACTTC. Protein sequence: CAIQSGGIQETQYF.

In its sample, this clone was seen a few times. This chain joins TRBV5-5 and TRBJ1-4, with D possibly matching TRBD1 (6 bases). This CDR3 has 14 amino acids. V was pared by 4 bases and J by 8 bases, with 15 bases between. Germline-derived CDR1 and CDR2 are SGHKS and YYEKEE (reference sequence). CDR3 nucleotide sequence: TGTGCCAGCAGCGAATACAGGGTTCGGGAAAAACTGTTTTTT. It is translated as CASSEYRVREKLFF. Combining the CDR3 with reference TRBV5-5 and TRBJ1-4 gives the whole variable domain DAGVTQSPTHLIKTRGQQVTLRCSPISGHKSVSWYQQVLGQGPQFIFQYYEKEERGRGNFPDRFSARQFPNYSSELNVNALLLGDSALYLCASSEYRVREKLFFGSGTQLSVL.

The genes are TRBV7-9 and TRBJ2-1, with 12 bases identical to TRBD2. The CDR3 runs 16 residues. Germline V lookup: CDR1 SEHNR, CDR2 FQNEAQ (reference sequence). J was trimmed by 4 bases and V by 4 bases; bases with no gene match: 5. CDR3 nucleotides: TGTGCCAGCAGCTCGGGACTAGCGGGCGGTTACAATGAGCAGTTCTTC. This sequence encodes CASSSGLAGGYNEQFF.

The chain carries TRBV5-4 and TRBJ2-5; 8 bases are shared with TRBD2. CDR3 length equals 17 residues. In germline, CDR1 is SGHNT, CDR2 YYREEE (reference sequence). Germline trimming cut 1 base from V and 5 bases from J; bases unmatched to any gene: 13. Here the CDR3 DNA reads TGTGCCAGCAGCTTGAGTAGGGGACTAGATGTGGGCGAGACCCAGTACTTC. As protein: CASSLSRGLDVGETQYF.

This clone was picked up a small number of times. The chain couples TRBV7-3 to TRBJ1-1, with a tentative D call TRBD1 (5 bases). Germline V CDR1 and CDR2: SGHTA, FQGTGA. The CDR3 has 13 residues. Trimming cost V 3 bases and J 5 bases, with 10 bases left between them. The CDR3 nucleotides are TGTGCCAGCAGCTTCCAGCCAGGGACTGAAGCTTTCTTT. Protein product: CASSFQPGTEAFF. Full variable domain (rest looked up from reference TRBV7-3 and TRBJ1-1): GAGVSQTPSNKVTEKGKYVELRCDPISGHTALYWYRQSLGQGPEFLIYFQGTGAADDSGLPNDRFFAVRPEGSVSTLKIQRTERGDSAVYLCASSFQPGTEAFFGQGTRLTVV.

This clone was recorded a few times. V usage is TRBV19 and J usage is TRBJ1-5, with TRBD1 as a possible D gene (5 bases). The CDR3 covers 13 residues. Germline CDR1 and CDR2: LNHDA and SQIVND (reference sequence). V lost 6 bases to trimming and J lost 5 bases, with 11 bases between them. CDR3 protein: CASSDSFDQPQHF. CDR3 bases: TGTGCCAGTAGCGACAGTTTCGATCAGCCCCAGCATTTT.

This clone was seen more than once but under ten times. This chain's CDR3 is CASSGERQGARAFF. The DNA for the CDR3 is TGTGCCAGCAGTGGTGAGAGACAGGGGGCGCGAGCTTTCTTT. V usage is TRBV2 and J usage is TRBJ1-1; the match to TRBD1 covers 10 bases. This CDR3 comprises 14 residues. From germline, CDR1 is SNHLY and CDR2 FYNNEI. After removal of 4 bases from V and 10 bases from J, the junction contained 9 bases not matched to a gene.

Regarding this clone: One end of the junction is discordant with germline, which a read error may explain. The genes are TRBV4-2 and TRBJ1-1; D is ambiguous. The CDR3 is made up of 13 amino acids. CDR1 and CDR2 from the germline V gene are LGHNA and YNFKEQ. The CDR3 nucleotides are TGTGCCAGCAGCCAAGCGGGGAACCCTGAAGCTTTCTTT. Its translation: CASSQAGNPEAFF.